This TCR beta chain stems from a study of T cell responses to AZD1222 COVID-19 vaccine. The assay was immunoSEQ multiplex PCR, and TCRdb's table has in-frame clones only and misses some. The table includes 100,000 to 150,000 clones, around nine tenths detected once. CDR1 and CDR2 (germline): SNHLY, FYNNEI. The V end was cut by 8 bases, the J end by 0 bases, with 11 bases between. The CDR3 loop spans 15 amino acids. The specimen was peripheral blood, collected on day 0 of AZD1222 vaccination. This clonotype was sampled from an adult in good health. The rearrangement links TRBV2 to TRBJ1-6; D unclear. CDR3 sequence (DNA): TGTGCCAGCTTAGGGATGAGCTCCTATAATTCACCCCTCCACTTT. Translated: CASLGMSSYNSPLHF.